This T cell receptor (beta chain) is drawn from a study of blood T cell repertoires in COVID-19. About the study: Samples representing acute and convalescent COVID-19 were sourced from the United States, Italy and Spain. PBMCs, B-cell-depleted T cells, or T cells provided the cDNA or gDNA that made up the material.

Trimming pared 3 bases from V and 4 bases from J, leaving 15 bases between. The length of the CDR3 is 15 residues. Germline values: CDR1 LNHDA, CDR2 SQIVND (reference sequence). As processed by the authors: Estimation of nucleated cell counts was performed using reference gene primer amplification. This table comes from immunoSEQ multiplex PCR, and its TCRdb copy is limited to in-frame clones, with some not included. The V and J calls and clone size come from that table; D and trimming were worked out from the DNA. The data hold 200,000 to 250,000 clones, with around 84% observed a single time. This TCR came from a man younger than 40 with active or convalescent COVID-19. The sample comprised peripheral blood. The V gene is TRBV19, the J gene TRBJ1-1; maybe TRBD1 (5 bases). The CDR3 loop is CASSIGSQGGTEAFF. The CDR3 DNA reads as TGTGCCAGTAGTATCGGGAGCCAGGGAGGCACTGAAGCTTTCTTT.